This TCR beta chain was identified during a study of response to subunit inactivated influenza vaccine. Broader study findings: Authors suggested seasonal influenza vaccinations each recruit few new T cells.

The ends were cut back, 4 bases at V and 0 bases at J, with 14 bases in the middle. Germline V lookup: CDR1 SGDLS, CDR2 YYNGEE. CDR3 length equals 15 residues. Each CDR3 protein is one row after TCRdb ran MiXCR on the RT-PCR reads. The table records about 520,000 distinct CDR3 sequences, around 7.9% of them present only once. This clonotype was seen more than once but under ten times. What it binds is unknown. The sequence derives from a man aged 45 to 75 who received an inactivated influenza vaccine. The sequenced sample was PBMCs from blood, obtained around 25 months after vaccination. The chain has TRBV9 and TRBJ2-7; D unresolved. Written as DNA, the CDR3 is TGTGCCAGCAGCCCCAGCCCAGCTAGCTCCTACGAGCAGTACTTC. Its translation: CASSPSPASSYEQYF.